A selection of T cell receptor beta chains follows, all from one sample in a study of CD8 T cells in Susac syndrome. MiXCR, run by TCRdb on the immunoSEQ multiplex PCR reads, gives a single entry per CDR3 protein. This sample has approximately 100,000 distinct CDR3 sequences, with around 97% found just once. Input material: CD4+ T cells from PBMCs. The receptors here all came from a human donor in good health. The CDR3 runs from the conserved cysteine through the conserved F or W.

TRBJ2-3 TRBV19 CASRSGLALTDTQYF
TRBJ2-3 TRBV7-3 CASSSSRGADTQYF
TRBJ1-1 TRBV5-1 CASSLEAGRNTEAFF
TRBJ1-4 TRBV28 CASSPGTATTNEKLFF
TRBJ2-7 TRBV29-1 CTKRGGRAYEQYF
TRBJ2-4 TRBV30 CAWKTGQAQYF
TRBJ2-1 TRBV5-6 CASSLPTNNPRGAFNNEQFF
TRBJ1-4 TRBV18 CASSPGTGNEKLFF
TRBJ2-7 TRBV20-1 CSAIDRGVSKQYF
TRBJ1-5 TRBV6-5 CASSSNPRQAAQPQHF
TRBJ2-3 TRBV29-1 CSVSDSPDTQYF
TRBJ2-7 TRBV20-1 CSASLTGSYEQYF
TRBJ2-5 TRBV9 CASSVGGETQYF
TRBJ2-4 TRBV29-1 CSVWTATLAKNIQYF
TRBJ1-4 TRBV25-1 CASSRKGRVREKLFF
TRBJ2-2 TRBV7-9 CASRAPGLAGAGELFF
TRBJ1-4 TRBV4-1 CASSQTTGVSNEKLFF
TRBJ2-6 TRBV29-1 CSASLGGFSGANVLTF
TRBJ2-3 TRBV9 CASSVRGDSSTDTQYF
TRBJ2-7 TRBV9 CASSVEPSGGPYEQYF
TRBJ2-7 TRBV29-1 CSVELAQILYPGQHRDYEQYF
TRBJ2-7 TRBV5-1 CASSLAGLAAEQYF
TRBJ2-3 TRBV13 CASSLRDNTDTQYF
TRBJ2-1 TRBV12-3/TRBV12-4 CASSPRGSSGSGIYNEQFF
TRBJ2-1 TRBV24-1 CATSVTLAGNNEQFF
TRBJ1-5 TRBV3-1 CASSQGWEDQPQHF
TRBJ1-2 TRBV27 CASSLSAVNYGYTF
TRBJ1-4 TRBV11-2 CASSFNPVNEKLFF
TRBJ1-2 TRBV7-2 CASSLGLDLNYGYTF
TRBJ1-6 TRBV24-1 CATSEGQGSSPLHF
TRBJ2-7 TRBV11-2 CASSKGTSGGNEQYF
TRBJ2-5 TRBV29-1 CSVEAGTKTQYF
TRBJ2-3 TRBV12-3/TRBV12-4 CASSRLQSTDTQYF
TRBJ1-1 TRBV4-1 CASSQESGRNTEAFF
TRBJ2-7 TRBV20-1 CSAPSGDRTYEQYF
TRBJ2-5 TRBV18 CASSPRAGETQYF
TRBJ1-3 TRBV18 CASSPPRPSGNTIYF
TRBJ2-5 TRBV5-6 CASSFGAFRDQETQYF
TRBJ2-5 TRBV6-5 CASSYEGLARETQYF
TRBJ2-5 TRBV7-2 CASSLAPTVIQTQYF
TRBJ2-2 TRBV15 CATSRDFGELFF
TRBJ2-7 TRBV3-1 CASSQNRAYEQYF
TRBJ2-4 TRBV23-1 CASSQLPGQPVAKNIQYF
TRBJ2-7 TRBV3-1 CASSQEGGSSYEQYF
TRBJ1-2 TRBV19 CASSNPGAANYGYTF
TRBJ2-7 TRBV5-4 CASSHGQSVSSEQYF
TRBJ2-2 TRBV11-2 CASSPRRGEAGELFF
TRBJ1-3 TRBV15 CATSRDPFRGGEGNTIYF
TRBJ2-2 TRBV2 CASSGTGGSGELFF
TRBJ1-1 TRBV29-1 CSVRTGKIGAFF
TRBJ1-2 TRBV14 CASSLVTRYGYTF
TRBJ1-5 TRBV7-9 CASSPGTDHQPQHF
TRBJ1-5 TRBV6-5 CASSYSSLTGLNQPQHF
TRBJ2-2 TRBV9 CASSSYIFWRGTNTGELFF